The clone carrying this T cell receptor (beta chain) turned up a few times. Its antigen is not known. This sample is part of a study of T cell responses to AZD1222 COVID-19 vaccine. Overall study: Second doses that came at about 4 or about 12 weeks were put together.

General study results and limits: Mapped onto spike, vaccine-associated CD4 TCRs spanned it and were dominant at 160-218 and 743-854. Unmutated variant regions reportedly attract nearly half of all spike-specific TCRs.

Clones were sequenced by immunoSEQ multiplex PCR, and TCRdb holds only the in-frame ones, with some missing. The profile covers some 92,000 clones, with 91% appearing a single time and less than 8% taken by the ten largest. V dropped 0 bases and J dropped 0 bases, with 6 bases sitting between them. This CDR3 comprises 14 residues. Per the germline V gene, CDR1 is MNHNS and CDR2 is SASEGT. Sample: peripheral blood, taken on day 0 of AZD1222 vaccination. The chain has TRBV6-1 and TRBJ2-7; D perhaps matches TRBD1 (6 bases). The source of this sequence is an adult in good health. The CDR3 nucleotides read TGTGCCAGCAGTGAAGCGGACAGCTCCTACGAGCAGTACTTC. It is translated as CASSEADSSYEQYF.